This TCR beta chain came from a study of T-cell memory formation after mild COVID-19. Study summary: Largely, TCR clusters stayed within a single donor.

The CDR3 spans 14 residues. V lost 0 bases and J 5 bases, leaving 9 bases between the germline ends. Germline V CDR1 and CDR2: SGHRS, YFSETQ. It was 5'RACE with constant-segment primers that produced the TCR alpha and TCR beta cDNA libraries, which carried sample barcodes and UMIs. Via MiXCR, TCRdb re-called the 5' RACE reads, giving one row per CDR3 protein. The sample shows approximately 250,000 distinct CDR3 sequences, over 15% of them seen only once. This clonotype has ten or more counts. Its antigen remains unidentified. Study-level results: Day 15 to 85 contracting clones showed balanced CD4/CD8; day 15 to 37 expanders favored CD4+. Second-wave clones reaching peak frequency on day 37 lacked confirmed SARS-CoV-2 specificity.

The sequenced material came from PBMCs or a T cell subset sorted from them (not recorded which). The sequence derives from a young man who had mild COVID-19 (a few samples of this study predate the infection). Cell type and time point are not known. V gene TRBV5-1 combines with J gene TRBJ1-5; D call uncertain. CDR3 DNA sequence: TGCGCCAGCAGCTTGGACGGATCTGATCAGCCCCAGCATTTT. Protein product: CASSLDGSDQPQHF.